This TCR beta chain emerged from a study of CD8 T cells in ankylosing spondylitis. Study results and caveats: In the blood and synovial fluid of reactive arthritis, some motif variants had been previously reported. A TCR beta motif of about eight highly homologous variants appeared characteristic of ankylosing spondylitis blood.

This clonotype was counted many times. No antigen is known for it. The CDR3 contains 14 residues. Germline V lookup: CDR1 DFQATT, CDR2 SNEGSKA (reference sequence). V was clipped by 1 base and J by 1 base; unmatched bases: 2. A single record per CDR3 protein comes from TCRdb applying MiXCR to the 5' RACE reads. The sample records around 150,000 distinct CDR3 sequences, 15% to 20% being singletons. Sequenced material: blood, either unsorted or a sorted T cell fraction (not recorded which). The sequence came from a male donor with ankylosing spondylitis or in good health (not recorded which). The chain carries TRBV20-1 and TRBJ2-5, with 8 bases fitting TRBD2. CDR3 residues: CSARATSGQETQYF. In DNA form, the CDR3 reads TGCAGTGCTAGAGCCACTAGCGGCCAAGAGACCCAGTACTTC.